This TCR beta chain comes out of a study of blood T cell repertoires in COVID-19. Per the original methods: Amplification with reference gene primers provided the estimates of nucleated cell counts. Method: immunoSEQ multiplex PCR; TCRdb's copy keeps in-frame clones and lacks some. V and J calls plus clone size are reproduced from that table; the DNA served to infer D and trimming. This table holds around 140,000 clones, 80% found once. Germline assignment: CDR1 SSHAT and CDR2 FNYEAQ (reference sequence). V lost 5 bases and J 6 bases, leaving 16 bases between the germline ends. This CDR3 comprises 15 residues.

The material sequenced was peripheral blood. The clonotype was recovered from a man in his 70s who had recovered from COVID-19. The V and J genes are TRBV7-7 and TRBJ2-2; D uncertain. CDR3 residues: CASSARIALPGELFF. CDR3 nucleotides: TGTGCCAGCAGCGCCCGTATAGCTCTTCCCGGGGAGCTGTTTTTT. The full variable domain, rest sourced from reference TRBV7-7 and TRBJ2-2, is GAGVSQSPRYKVTKRGQDVTLRCDPISSHATLYWYQQALGQGPEFLTYFNYEAQPDKSGLPSDRFSAERPEGSISTLTIQRTEQRDSAMYRCASSARIALPGELFFGEGSRLTVL.